This T cell receptor beta chain was retrieved from a study of shared clonotypes between healthy human individuals. Points from the study as a whole: In this cohort, only blood was sampled, and tissue repertoires likely differ.

Using immunoSEQ multiplex PCR, the repertoire was profiled, and TCRdb retains in-frame clones only, with some absent. In the table there are about 1.9 million clones, 93% of which are singletons. Comments on this clone: Its antigen is as yet unknown.

Naive CD8 cells comprised CD45RO-negative, CCR7-positively selected cells, excluding terminally differentiated effector memory CD45RA+ cells. The junction had 6 bases not matched to a gene; V was cut back by 5 bases and J by 5 bases. Germline V gene sequence: CDR1 LNHDA, CDR2 SQIVND (reference sequence). CDR3 size: 14 residues. The chain recombines TRBV19 with TRBJ2-1; 7 nucleotides line up with TRBD2. Sequencing input: naive CD8+ T cells from PBMCs. The receptor was derived from a man younger than 35 in good health. Some clones in this sample may be carry-over from other donors' samples. The CDR3: CASSLLGGDNEQFF. The CDR3 DNA sequence: TGTGCCAGTAGTCTGTTGGGGGGGGACAATGAGCAGTTCTTC.